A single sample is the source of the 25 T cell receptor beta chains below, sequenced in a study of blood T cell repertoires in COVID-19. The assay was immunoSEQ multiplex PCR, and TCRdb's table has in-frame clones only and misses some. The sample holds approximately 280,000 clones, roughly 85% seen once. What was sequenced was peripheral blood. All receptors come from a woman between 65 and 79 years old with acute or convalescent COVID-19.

The CDR3 reads CASSLLRGPNEKLFF. CDR3 bases: TGTGCCAGCAGCCTCCTCAGGGGGCCTAATGAAAAACTGTTTTTT. The J gene is TRBJ1-4, the V gene TRBV14; 8 nucleotides agree with TRBD1. This CDR3 has 15 residues. Germline CDR1 is SGHDN and CDR2 is FVKESK. The V gene end was trimmed by 4 bases and the J gene end by 3 bases; junction bases not matched to a gene: 4. Complete variable domain (other parts from reference TRBV14 and TRBJ1-4): EAGVTQFPSHSVIEKGQTVTLRCDPISGHDNLYWYRRVMGKEIKFLLHFVKESKQDESGMPNNRFLAERTGGTYSTLKVQPAELEDSGVYFCASSLLRGPNEKLFFGSGTQLSVL.

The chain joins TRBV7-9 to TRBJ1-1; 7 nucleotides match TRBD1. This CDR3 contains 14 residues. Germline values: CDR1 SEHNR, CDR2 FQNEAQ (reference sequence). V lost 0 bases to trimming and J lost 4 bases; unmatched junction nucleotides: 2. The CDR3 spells CASSLASGGTEAFF. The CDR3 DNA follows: TGTGCCAGCAGCTTAGCATCAGGGGGCACTGAAGCTTTCTTT.

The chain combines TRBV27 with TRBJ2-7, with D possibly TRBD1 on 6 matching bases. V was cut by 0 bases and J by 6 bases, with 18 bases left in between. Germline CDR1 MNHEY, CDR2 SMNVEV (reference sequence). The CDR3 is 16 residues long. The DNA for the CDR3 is TGTGCCAGCAGTTTATCGATAAGCGGCAGGGGTGTCGAGCAGTACTTC. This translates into CASSLSISGRGVEQYF.

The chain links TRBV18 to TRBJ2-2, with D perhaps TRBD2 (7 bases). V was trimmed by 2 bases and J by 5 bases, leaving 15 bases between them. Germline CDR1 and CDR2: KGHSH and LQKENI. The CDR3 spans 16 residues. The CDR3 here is CASSPSAGALTGELFF. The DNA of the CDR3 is TGTGCCAGCTCACCAAGTGCGGGGGCGCTTACCGGGGAGCTGTTTTTT.

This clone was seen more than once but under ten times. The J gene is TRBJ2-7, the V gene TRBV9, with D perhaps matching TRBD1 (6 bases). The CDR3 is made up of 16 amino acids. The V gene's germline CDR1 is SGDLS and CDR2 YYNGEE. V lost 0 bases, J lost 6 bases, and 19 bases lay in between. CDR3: CASSVGLHRENGEQYF. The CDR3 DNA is TGTGCCAGCAGCGTAGGGCTCCACAGGGAAAACGGCGAGCAGTACTTC.

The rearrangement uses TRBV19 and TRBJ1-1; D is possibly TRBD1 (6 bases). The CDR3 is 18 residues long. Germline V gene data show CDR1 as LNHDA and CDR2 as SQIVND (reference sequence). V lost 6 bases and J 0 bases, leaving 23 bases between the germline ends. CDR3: CASRPTGSLRPMNTEAFF. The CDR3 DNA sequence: TGTGCCAGTAGACCTACAGGGTCCCTCCGTCCGATGAACACTGAAGCTTTCTTT.

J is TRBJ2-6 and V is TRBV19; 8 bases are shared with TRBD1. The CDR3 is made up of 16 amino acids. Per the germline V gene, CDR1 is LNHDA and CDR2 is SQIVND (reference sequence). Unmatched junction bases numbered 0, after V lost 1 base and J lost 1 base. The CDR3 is CASSIGTGSGANVLTF. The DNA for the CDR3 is TGTGCCAGTAGTATAGGGACAGGGTCTGGGGCCAACGTCCTGACTTTC.

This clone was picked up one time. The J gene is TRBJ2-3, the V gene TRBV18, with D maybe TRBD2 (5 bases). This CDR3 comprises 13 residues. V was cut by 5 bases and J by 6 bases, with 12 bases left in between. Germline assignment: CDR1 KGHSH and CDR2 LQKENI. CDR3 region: CASSGPGGDTQYF. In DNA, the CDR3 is TGTGCCAGCTCAGGACCCGGAGGTGATACGCAGTATTTT.

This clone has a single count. CDR3 sequence reads: CATSPRTGGHSPLHF. In DNA, the CDR3 is TGTGCCACCAGCCCTCGGACAGGGGGCCATTCACCCCTCCACTTT. This chain links TRBV15 with TRBJ1-6; TRBD1 matches at 11 bases. Germline V CDR1 and CDR2: LNHNV, YYDKDF (reference sequence). This CDR3 spans 15 amino acids. With 5 bases clipped from V and 8 bases from J, the junction kept 5 bases outside the gene matches.

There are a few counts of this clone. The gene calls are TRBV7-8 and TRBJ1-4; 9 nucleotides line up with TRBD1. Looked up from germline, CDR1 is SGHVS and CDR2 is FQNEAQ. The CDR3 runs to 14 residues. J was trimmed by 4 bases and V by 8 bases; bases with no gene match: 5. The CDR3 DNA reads TGTGCCAGCCGACAGGGGGTAAATAATGAAAAACTGTTTTTT. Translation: CASRQGVNNEKLFF.

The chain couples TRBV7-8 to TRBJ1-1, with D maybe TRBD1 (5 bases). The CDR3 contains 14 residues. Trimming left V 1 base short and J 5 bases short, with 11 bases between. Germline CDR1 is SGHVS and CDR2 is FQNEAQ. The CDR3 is CASSLERGRTEAFF. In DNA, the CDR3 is TGTGCCAGCAGCTTAGAAAGGGGAAGGACTGAAGCTTTCTTT.

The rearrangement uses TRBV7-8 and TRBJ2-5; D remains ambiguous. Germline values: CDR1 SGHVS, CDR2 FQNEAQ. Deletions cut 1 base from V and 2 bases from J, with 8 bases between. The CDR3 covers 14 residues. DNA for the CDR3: TGTGCCAGCAGCTTAGGACACAAACAAGAGACCCAGTACTTC. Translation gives CASSLGHKQETQYF.

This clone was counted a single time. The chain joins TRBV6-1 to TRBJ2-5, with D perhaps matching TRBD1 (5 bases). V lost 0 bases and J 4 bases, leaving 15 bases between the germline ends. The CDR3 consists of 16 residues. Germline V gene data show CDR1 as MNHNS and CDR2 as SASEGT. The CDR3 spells CASSEAGRMRGETQYF. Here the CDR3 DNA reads TGTGCCAGCAGTGAAGCGGGGCGAATGAGAGGAGAGACCCAGTACTTC.

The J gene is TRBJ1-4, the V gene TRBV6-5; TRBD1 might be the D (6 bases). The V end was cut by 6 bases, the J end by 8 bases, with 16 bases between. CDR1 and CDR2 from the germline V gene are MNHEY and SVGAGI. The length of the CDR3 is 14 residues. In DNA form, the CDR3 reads TGTGCCAGCAGCCAAGGGGGGGCAAGGGAAAAACTGTTTTTT. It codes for CASSQGGAREKLFF.

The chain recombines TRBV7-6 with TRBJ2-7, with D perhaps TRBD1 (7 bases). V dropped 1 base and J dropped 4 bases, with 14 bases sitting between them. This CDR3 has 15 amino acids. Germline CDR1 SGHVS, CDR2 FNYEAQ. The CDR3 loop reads CASSLGRGQSYEQYF. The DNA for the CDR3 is TGTGCCAGCAGCTTAGGGCGGGGACAGAGTTACGAGCAGTACTTC.

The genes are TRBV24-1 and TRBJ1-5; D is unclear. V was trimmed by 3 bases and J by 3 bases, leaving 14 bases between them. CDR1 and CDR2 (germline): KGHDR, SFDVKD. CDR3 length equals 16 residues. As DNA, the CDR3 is TGTGCCACCAGTGATCGAGGGTCCCTGGTCAATCAGCCCCAGCATTTT. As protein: CATSDRGSLVNQPQHF.

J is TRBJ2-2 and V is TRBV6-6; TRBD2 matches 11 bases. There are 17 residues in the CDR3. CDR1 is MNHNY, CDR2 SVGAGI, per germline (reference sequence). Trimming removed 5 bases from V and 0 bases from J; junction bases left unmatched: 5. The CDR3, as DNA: TGTGCCAGCAGTCCGACTAGCGGGGTCTCGAACACCGGGGAGCTGTTTTTT. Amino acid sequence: CASSPTSGVSNTGELFF.

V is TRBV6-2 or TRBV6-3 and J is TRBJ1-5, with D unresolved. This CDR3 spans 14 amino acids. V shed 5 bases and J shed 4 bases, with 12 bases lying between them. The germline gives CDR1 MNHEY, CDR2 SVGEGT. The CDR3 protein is CASSLPGRNQPQHF. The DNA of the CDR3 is TGTGCCAGCAGTCTACCGGGTCGAAATCAGCCCCAGCATTTT.

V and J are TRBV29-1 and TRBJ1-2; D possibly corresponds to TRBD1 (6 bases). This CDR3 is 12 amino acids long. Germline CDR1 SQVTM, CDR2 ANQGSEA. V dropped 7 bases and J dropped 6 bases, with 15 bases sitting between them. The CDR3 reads CSGQTGSHGYTF. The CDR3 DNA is TGCAGCGGACAAACAGGGTCGCATGGCTACACCTTC.

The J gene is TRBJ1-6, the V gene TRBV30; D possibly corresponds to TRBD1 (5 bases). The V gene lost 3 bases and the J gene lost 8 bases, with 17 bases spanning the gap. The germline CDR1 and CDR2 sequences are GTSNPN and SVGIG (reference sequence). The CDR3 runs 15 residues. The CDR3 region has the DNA TGTGCCTGGAGCTACGACAGCAGGAGTTATTCACCCCTCCACTTT. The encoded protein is CAWSYDSRSYSPLHF.

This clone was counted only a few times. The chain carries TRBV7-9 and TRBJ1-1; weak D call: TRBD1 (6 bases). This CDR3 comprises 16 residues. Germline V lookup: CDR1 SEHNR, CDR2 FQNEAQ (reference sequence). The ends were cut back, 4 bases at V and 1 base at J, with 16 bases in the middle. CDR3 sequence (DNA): TGTGCCAGCAGCTCGCCTCCGACAGGACAGAACACTGAAGCTTTCTTT. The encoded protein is CASSSPPTGQNTEAFF.

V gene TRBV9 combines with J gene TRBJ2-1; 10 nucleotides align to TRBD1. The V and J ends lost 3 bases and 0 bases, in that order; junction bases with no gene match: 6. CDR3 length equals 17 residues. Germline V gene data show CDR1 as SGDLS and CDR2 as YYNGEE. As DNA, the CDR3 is TGTGCCAGCAGCGACCGGGACAGGGGTGGCTCCTACAATGAGCAGTTCTTC. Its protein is CASSDRDRGGSYNEQFF. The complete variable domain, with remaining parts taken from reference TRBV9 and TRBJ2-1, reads DSGVTQTPKHLITATGQRVTLRCSPRSGDLSVYWYQQSLDQGLQFLIQYYNGEERAKGNILERFSAQQFPDLHSELNLSSLELGDSALYFCASSDRDRGGSYNEQFFGPGTRLTVL.

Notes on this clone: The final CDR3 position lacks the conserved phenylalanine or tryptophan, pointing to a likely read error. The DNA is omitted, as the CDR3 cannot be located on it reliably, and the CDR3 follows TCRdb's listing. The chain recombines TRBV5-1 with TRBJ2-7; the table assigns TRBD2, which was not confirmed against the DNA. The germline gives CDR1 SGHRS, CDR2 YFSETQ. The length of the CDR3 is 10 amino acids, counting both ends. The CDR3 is CASSLTIAGD.

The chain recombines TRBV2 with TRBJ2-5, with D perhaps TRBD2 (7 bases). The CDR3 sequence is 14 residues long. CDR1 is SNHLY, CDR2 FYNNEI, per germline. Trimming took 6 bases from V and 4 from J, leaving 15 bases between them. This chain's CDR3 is CASRGGGAPETQYF. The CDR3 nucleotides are TGTGCCAGCAGAGGTGGGGGGGCCCCAGAGACCCAGTACTTC.

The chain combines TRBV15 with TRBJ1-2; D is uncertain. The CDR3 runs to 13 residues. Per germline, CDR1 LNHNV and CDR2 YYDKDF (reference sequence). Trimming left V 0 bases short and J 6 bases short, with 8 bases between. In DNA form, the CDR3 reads TGTGCCACCAGCAGAGATCTGATAGATGGCTACACCTTC. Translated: CATSRDLIDGYTF.